This entry lists 8 T cell receptor beta chains sequenced from one sample in a study of blood T cell repertoires in COVID-19. Assay: immunoSEQ multiplex PCR; the TCRdb copy retains only in-frame clones and omits some. The table records more than 95,000 clones, 74% of them present only once. The sample taken for sequencing was peripheral blood. The source is a man of 80 years or more with COVID-19, enrolled during active disease.

V usage is TRBV4-3 and J usage is TRBJ2-1; D perhaps matches TRBD2 (6 bases). Germline assignment: CDR1 LGHNA and CDR2 YSLEER. This CDR3 contains 16 residues. Trimming removed 1 base from V and 6 bases from J, with 16 bases in between. CDR3 DNA: TGCGCCAGCAGCCAAGGAGTCCACGGGAGCATCAATGAGCAGTTCTTC. This encodes CASSQGVHGSINEQFF.

The chain joins TRBV6-5 to TRBJ1-6; possible D gene TRBD1, 5 bases. The CDR3 has 13 residues. Germline-derived CDR1 and CDR2 are MNHEY and SVGAGI. Trimming removed 4 bases from V and 5 bases from J, with 6 bases in between. The CDR3 here is CASSLTDNSPLHF. In nucleotides, the CDR3 is TGTGCCAGCAGTTTGACAGATAATTCACCCCTCCACTTT.

This clone was detected only once. CDR3 coding DNA: TGTGCCAGCAGCTTGGAGCGGGAGTCGTACAATGAGCAGTTCTTC. It encodes CASSLERESYNEQFF. The chain has TRBV5-4 and TRBJ2-1; 8 positions agree with TRBD2. CDR3 size: 15 residues. J lost 4 bases, V lost 0 bases, and 3 bases had no gene match. CDR1 and CDR2 (germline): SGHNT, YYREEE (reference sequence).

This clone was observed a few times. This chain links TRBV12-3 or TRBV12-4 with TRBJ1-5; possibly TRBD1 for D (5 bases). The CDR3 runs 12 residues. The ends were cut back, 7 bases at V and 4 bases at J, with 8 bases in the middle. CDR3 DNA sequence: TGTGCCAGCAATACAGGTAATCAGCCCCAGCATTTT. Translation gives CASNTGNQPQHF.

This chain connects TRBV2 to TRBJ1-2, with 8 bases fitting TRBD1. The trim removed 3 bases at V and 9 bases at J, leaving 12 bases unmatched. The CDR3 contains 15 residues. Germline V gene lookup returns CDR1 SNHLY and CDR2 FYNNEI. The CDR3 here is CASSDFYRGVESYTF. In DNA form, the CDR3 reads TGTGCCAGCAGTGATTTTTACAGGGGGGTGGAGAGCTACACCTTC.

This clone was seen a handful of times. The V gene is TRBV10-3, the J gene TRBJ1-3; D unresolved. Germline CDR1 ENHRY, CDR2 SYGVKD. This CDR3 is 18 amino acids long. V dropped 2 bases and J dropped 0 bases, with 17 bases sitting between them. The CDR3: CAISEGAATSFSGNTIYF. Here the CDR3 DNA reads TGTGCCATCAGTGAGGGAGCAGCTACCTCATTCTCTGGAAACACCATATATTTT.

V gene TRBV25-1 combines with J gene TRBJ1-1; TRBD1 matches 10 bases. The J segment lost 4 bases and the V segment lost 6 bases, leaving 8 bases of the junction unmatched. This CDR3 contains 15 residues. From germline, CDR1 is MGHDK and CDR2 SYGVNS. CDR3 amino acids: CASRGTGVRGTEAFF. The CDR3 nucleotides read TGTGCCAGCAGAGGGACAGGGGTAAGAGGCACTGAAGCTTTCTTT.

This chain joins TRBV6-2 or TRBV6-3 and TRBJ2-7, with D tentatively TRBD1 (7 bases). Germline CDR1 and CDR2: MNHEY and SVGEGT. The ends were cut back, 0 bases at V and 3 bases at J, with 21 bases in the middle. The CDR3 totals 18 residues. CDR3 nucleotide sequence: TGTGCCAGCAGTTACTCTTTGGCAGGGGGGAATACCGACTACGAGCAGTACTTC. Its protein is CASSYSLAGGNTDYEQYF.